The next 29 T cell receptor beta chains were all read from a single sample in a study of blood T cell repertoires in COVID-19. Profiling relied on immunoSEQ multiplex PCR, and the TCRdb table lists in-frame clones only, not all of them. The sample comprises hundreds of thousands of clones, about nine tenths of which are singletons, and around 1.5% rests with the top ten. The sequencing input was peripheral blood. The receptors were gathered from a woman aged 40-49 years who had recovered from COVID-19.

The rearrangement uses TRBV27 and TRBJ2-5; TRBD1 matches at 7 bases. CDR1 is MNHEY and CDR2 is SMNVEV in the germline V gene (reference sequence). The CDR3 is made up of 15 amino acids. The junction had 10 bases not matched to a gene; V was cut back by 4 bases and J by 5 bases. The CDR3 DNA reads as TGTGCCAGCAGTTCATACAGGGGTTCGGGGGAGACCCAGTACTTC. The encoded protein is CASSSYRGSGETQYF.

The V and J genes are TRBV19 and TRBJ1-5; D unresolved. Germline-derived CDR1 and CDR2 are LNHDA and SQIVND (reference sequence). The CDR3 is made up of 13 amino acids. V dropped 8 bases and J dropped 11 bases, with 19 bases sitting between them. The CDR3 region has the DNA TGTGCCAGTGAAGATCGAGGGTCCCGAGCCCAGCATTTT. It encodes CASEDRGSRAQHF.

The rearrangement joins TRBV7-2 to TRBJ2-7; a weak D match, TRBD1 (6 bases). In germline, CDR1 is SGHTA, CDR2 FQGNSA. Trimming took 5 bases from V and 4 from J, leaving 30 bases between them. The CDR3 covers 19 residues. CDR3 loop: CASSPGGVFRGGLQYEQYF. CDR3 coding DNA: TGTGCCAGCAGCCCGGGCGGAGTTTTCAGGGGCGGGTTGCAATACGAGCAGTACTTC.

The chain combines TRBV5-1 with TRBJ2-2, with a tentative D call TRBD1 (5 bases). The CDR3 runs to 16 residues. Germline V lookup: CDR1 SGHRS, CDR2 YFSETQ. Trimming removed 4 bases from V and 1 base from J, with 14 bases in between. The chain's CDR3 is CASSPSRALNTGELFF. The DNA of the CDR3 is TGCGCCAGCAGCCCGTCCAGGGCACTGAACACCGGGGAGCTGTTTTTT.

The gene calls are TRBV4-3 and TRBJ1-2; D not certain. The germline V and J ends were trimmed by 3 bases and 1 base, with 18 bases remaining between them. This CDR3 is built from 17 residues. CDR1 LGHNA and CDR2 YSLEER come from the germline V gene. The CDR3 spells CASSQKLSMGSNYGYTF. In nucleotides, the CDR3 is TGCGCCAGCAGCCAGAAGTTAAGTATGGGCAGTAACTATGGCTACACCTTC.

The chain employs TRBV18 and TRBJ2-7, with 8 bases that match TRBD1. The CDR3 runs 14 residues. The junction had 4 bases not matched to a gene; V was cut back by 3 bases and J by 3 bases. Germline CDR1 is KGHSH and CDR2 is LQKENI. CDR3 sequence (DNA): TGTGCCAGCTCACCGGACAGGGCGATCTACGAGCAGTACTTC. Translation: CASSPDRAIYEQYF. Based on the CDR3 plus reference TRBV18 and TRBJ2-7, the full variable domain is NAGVMQNPRHLVRRRGQEARLRCSPMKGHSHVYWYRQLPEEGLKFMVYLQKENIIDESGMPKERFSAEFPKEGPSILRIQQVVRGDSAAYFCASSPDRAIYEQYFGPGTRLTVT.

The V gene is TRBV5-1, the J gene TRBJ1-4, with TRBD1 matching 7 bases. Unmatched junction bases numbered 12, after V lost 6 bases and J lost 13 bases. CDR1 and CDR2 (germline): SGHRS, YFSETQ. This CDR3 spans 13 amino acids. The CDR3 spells CASTLIPGDRLFF. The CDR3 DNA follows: TGCGCCAGCACCCTAATACCCGGGGACAGACTGTTTTTT. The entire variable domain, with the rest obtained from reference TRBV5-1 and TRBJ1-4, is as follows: KAGVTQTPRYLIKTRGQQVTLSCSPISGHRSVSWYQQTPGQGLQFLFEYFSETQRNKGNFPGRFSGRQFSNSRSEMNVSTLELGDSALYLCASTLIPGDRLFFGSGTQLSVL.

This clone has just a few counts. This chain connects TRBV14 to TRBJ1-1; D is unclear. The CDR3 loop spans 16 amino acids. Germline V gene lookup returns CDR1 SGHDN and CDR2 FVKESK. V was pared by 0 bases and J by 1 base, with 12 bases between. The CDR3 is CASSQDGETANTEAFF. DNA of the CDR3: TGTGCCAGCAGCCAAGATGGGGAGACGGCGAACACTGAAGCTTTCTTT.

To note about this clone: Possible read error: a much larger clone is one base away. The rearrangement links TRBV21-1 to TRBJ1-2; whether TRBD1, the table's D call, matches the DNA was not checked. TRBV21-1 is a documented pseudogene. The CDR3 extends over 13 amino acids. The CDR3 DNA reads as TGTGCCAGCAGCATGGACAGGAACTATGGCTACACCTTC. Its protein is CASSMDRNYGYTF.

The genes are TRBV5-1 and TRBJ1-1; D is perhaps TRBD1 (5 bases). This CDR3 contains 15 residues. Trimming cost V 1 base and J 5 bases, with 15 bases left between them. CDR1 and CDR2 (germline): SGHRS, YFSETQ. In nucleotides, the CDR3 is TGCGCCAGCAGCTTGTTTGGACAACCCGGGACTGAAGCTTTCTTT. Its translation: CASSLFGQPGTEAFF.

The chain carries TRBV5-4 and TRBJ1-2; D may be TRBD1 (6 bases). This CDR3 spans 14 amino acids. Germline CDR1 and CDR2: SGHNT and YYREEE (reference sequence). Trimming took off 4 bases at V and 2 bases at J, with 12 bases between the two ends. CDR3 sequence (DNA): TGTGCCAGCAGCAGGGGGATCTCCAACTATGGCTACACCTTC. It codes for CASSRGISNYGYTF.

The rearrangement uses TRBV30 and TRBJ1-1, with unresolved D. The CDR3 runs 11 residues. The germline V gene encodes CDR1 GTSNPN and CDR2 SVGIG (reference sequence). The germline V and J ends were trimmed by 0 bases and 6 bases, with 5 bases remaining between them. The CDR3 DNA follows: TGTGCCTGGAGTGTCCTCGCTGAAGCTTTCTTT. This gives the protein CAWSVLAEAFF. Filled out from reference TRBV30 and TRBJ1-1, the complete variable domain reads SQTIHQWPATLVQPVGSPLSLECTVEGTSNPNLYWYRQAAGRGLQLLFYSVGIGQISSEVPQNLSASRPQDRQFILSSKKLLLSDSGFYLCAWSVLAEAFFGQGTRLTVV.

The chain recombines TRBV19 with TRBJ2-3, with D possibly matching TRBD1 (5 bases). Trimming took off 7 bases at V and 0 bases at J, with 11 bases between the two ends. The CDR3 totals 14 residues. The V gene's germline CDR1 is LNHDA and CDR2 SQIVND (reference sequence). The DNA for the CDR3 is TGTGCCAGTACCCGGACACATAGCACAGATACGCAGTATTTT. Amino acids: CASTRTHSTDTQYF.

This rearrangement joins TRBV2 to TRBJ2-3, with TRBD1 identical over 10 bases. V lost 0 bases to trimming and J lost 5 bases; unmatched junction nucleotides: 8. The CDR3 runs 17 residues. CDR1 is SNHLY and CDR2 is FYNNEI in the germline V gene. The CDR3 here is CASSEALRGTGVDTQYF. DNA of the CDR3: TGTGCCAGCAGTGAAGCGCTTCGGGGGACAGGGGTAGATACGCAGTATTTT.

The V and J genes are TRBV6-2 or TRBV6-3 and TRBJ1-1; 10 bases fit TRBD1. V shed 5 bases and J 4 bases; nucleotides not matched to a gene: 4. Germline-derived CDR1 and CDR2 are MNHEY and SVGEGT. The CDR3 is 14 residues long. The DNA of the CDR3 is TGTGCCAGCAGTCCCTGGACAGGGGGCACTGAAGCTTTCTTT. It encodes CASSPWTGGTEAFF.

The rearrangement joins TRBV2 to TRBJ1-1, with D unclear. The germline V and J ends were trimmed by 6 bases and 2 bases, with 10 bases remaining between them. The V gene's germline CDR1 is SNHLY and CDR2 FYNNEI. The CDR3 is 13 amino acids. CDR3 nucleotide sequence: TGTGCCAGCAGCGTAGAAACTAACACTGAAGCTTTCTTT. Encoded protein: CASSVETNTEAFF.

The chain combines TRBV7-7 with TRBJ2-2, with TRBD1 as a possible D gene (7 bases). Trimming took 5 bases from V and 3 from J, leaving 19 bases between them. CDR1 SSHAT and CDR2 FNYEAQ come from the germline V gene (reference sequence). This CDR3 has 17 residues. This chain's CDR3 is CASSPGWARGDTGELFF. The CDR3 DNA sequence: TGTGCCAGCAGCCCCGGGTGGGCCAGGGGGGACACCGGGGAGCTGTTTTTT.

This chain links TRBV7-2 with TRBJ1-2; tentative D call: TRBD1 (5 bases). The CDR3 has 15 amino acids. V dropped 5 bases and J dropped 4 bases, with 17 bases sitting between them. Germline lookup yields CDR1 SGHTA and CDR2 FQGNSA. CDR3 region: CASSRGYGGTYGYTF. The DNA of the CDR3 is TGTGCCAGCAGCCGGGGGTACGGGGGTACCTATGGCTACACCTTC.

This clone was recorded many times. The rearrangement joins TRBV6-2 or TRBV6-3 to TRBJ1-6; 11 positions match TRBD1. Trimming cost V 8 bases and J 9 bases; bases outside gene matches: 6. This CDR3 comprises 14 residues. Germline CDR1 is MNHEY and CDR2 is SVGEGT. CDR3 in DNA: TGTGCCAGCCGCCGGACAGGGGGCGGTTCACCCCTCCACTTT. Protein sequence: CASRRTGGGSPLHF.

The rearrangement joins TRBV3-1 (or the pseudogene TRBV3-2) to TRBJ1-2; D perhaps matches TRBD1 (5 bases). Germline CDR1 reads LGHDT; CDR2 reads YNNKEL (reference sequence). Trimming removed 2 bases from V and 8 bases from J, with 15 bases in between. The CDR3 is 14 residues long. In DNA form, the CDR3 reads TGTGCCAGCAGCCAACGATCCCCGGCAGGGGGCTACACCTTC. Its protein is CASSQRSPAGGYTF.

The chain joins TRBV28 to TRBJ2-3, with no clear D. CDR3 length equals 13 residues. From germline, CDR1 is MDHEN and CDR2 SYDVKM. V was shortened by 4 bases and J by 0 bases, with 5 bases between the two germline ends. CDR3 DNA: TGTGCCAGCAGTTCAGTCAGCACAGATACGCAGTATTTT. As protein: CASSSVSTDTQYF.

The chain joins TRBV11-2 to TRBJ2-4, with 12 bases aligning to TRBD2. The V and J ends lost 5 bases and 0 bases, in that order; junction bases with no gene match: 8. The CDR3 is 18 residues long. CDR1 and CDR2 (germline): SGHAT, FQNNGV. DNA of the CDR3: TGTGCCAGCAGCCCAGACCTAGCGGGGGGGCTAGCCAAAAACATTCAGTACTTC. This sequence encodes CASSPDLAGGLAKNIQYF. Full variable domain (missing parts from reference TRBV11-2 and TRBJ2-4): EAGVAQSPRYKIIEKRQSVAFWCNPISGHATLYWYQQILGQGPKLLIQFQNNGVVDDSQLPKDRFSAERLKGVDSTLKIQPAKLEDSAVYLCASSPDLAGGLAKNIQYFGAGTRLSVL.

CDR3 DNA sequence: TGTGCCAAGACTAGGGACTATAACTATGGCTACACCTTC. Translated: CAKTRDYNYGYTF. The rearrangement links TRBV2 to TRBJ1-2, with a tentative D call TRBD1 (5 bases). Trimming cost V 10 bases and J 1 base, with 13 bases left between them. The CDR3 spans 13 residues. Germline-derived CDR1 and CDR2 are SNHLY and FYNNEI.

Here the CDR3 reads CASSGQGDYGYTF. The CDR3 DNA is TGTGCCAGCAGCGGACAGGGGGACTATGGCTACACCTTC. The V call is TRBV2, the J call TRBJ1-2; 10 bases are a match to TRBD1. J gave up 3 bases and V 6 bases, and 1 base lay outside the gene matches. The CDR3 consists of 13 residues. The germline CDR1 and CDR2 sequences are SNHLY and FYNNEI.

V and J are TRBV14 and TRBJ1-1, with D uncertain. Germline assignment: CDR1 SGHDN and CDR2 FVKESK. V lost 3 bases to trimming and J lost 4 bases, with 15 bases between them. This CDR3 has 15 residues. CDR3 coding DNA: TGTGCCAGCAGCCACGGCAAGGGAGGGTTCACTGAAGCTTTCTTT. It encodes CASSHGKGGFTEAFF.

This chain's CDR3 is CASSIFQGNTGELFF. CDR3 bases: TGTGCCAGCAGTATCTTCCAGGGGAACACCGGGGAGCTGTTTTTT. The chain has TRBV2 and TRBJ2-2, with a tentative D call TRBD1 (5 bases). The V gene's germline CDR1 is SNHLY and CDR2 FYNNEI. With 5 bases removed from V and 1 base from J, the gap between germline ends came to 11 bases. CDR3 size: 15 residues.

This CDR3 reads CASSLYYRGRGAPTNEKLFF. CDR3 DNA sequence: TGCGCCAGCAGCTTGTACTACAGGGGGCGTGGGGCCCCAACTAATGAAAAACTGTTTTTT. The chain joins TRBV5-1 to TRBJ1-4; 9 bases fit TRBD1. CDR3 length: 20 amino acids. J lost 0 bases, V lost 1 base, and 13 bases had no gene match. Germline assignment: CDR1 SGHRS and CDR2 YFSETQ.

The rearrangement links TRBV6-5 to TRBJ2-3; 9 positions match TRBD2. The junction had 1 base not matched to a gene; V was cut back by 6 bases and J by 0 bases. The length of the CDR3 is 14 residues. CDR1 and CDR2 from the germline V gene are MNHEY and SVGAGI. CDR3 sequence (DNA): TGTGCCAGCAGGGGACTAGCCAGCACAGATACGCAGTATTTT. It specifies CASRGLASTDTQYF.

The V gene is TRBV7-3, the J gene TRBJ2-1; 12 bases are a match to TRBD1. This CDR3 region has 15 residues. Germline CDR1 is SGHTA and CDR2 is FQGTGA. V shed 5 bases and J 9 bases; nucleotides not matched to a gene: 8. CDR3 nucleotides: TGTGCCAGCAGCCCCTTCGGGACAGGGGGCAGTGAGCAGTTCTTC. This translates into CASSPFGTGGSEQFF.